This T cell receptor (beta chain) emerged from a study of blood T cell dynamics during melanoma immunotherapy. The germline V gene encodes CDR1 SGHNT and CDR2 YENEEA. V dropped 5 bases and J dropped 1; count of bases not matched to a gene: 4. The length of the CDR3 is 14 residues. Time point noted: week 3, after first cycle of checkpoint inhibitor. DNA loading was fixed at about 360 ng for all bulk PBMC samples. Sequenced by immunoSEQ multiplex PCR; TCRdb stores in-frame clones only, minus some. Of about 5,600 clones in the sample, around four fifths were seen once. The source is a human donor with melanoma. Some clones in this sample may be carry-over from other donors' samples. The chain carries TRBV11-3 and TRBJ2-7, with 8 bases identical to TRBD1. Sequenced here: blood, sampled from a patient treated with checkpoint blockade. CDR3 coding DNA: TGTGCCAGCAGCAAGGGACAGGCGTCCTACGAGCAGTACTTC. This gives the protein CASSKGQASYEQYF.